The clone carrying this TCR beta chain is deemed medium-sized. Its antigen is unidentified. These data originate in a study of T cells in localized non-small cell lung cancer. This CDR3 is built from 15 residues. V dropped 3 bases and J dropped 6; count of bases not matched to a gene: 6. The germline CDR1 and CDR2 sequences are SGHNT and YENEEA. Clones were read by immunoSEQ multiplex PCR, and TCRdb kept only the in-frame ones, dropping some. The repertoire consists of about 1,300 clones, with around 25% occurring once and the leading ten covering 24%. General study points: It remains possible that heterogeneity exists, since only one tumor region was sequenced. Exceeding tumor, uninvolved adjacent lung had the highest T cell clonality.

This clonotype originated in a man aged 35-69 years with stage II squamous cell lung carcinoma. The gene calls are TRBV11-3 and TRBJ2-2, with TRBD2 identical over 8 bases. Source: lung tumor tissue, taken before any cancer treatment. The CDR3 DNA follows: TGTGCCAGCAGCTTCGGACTAGCTCTAGCCGGGGAGCTGTTTTTT. Encoded protein: CASSFGLALAGELFF.